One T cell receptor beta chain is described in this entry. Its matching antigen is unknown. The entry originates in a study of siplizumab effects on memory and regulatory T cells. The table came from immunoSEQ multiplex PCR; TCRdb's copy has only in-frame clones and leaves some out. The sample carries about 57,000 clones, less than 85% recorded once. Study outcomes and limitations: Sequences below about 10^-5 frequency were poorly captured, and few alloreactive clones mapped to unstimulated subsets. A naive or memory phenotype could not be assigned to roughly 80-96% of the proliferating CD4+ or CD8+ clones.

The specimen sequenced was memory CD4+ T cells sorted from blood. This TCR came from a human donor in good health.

In DNA, the CDR3 is TGTGCCAGCAGCCCCTCCGGGACAGGGTACTATGGCTACACCTTC. Protein product: CASSPSGTGYYGYTF. V gene TRBV14 combines with J gene TRBJ1-2, with TRBD1 matching 9 bases. The junction had 6 bases not matched to a gene; V was cut back by 4 bases and J by 3 bases. The CDR3 has 15 residues. Germline lookup yields CDR1 SGHDN and CDR2 FVKESK.